The 22 T cell receptor beta chains reported below all come from one sample, sequenced in a study of PD-1 blockade in classical Hodgkin lymphoma. The time point: cycle 4 day 1 (C4D1), after about 6 weeks of nivolumab. Every single patient, without exception, relapsed after autologous stem cell transplantation, and brentuximab vedotin exposure varied. Using immunoSEQ multiplex PCR, the repertoire was profiled, and TCRdb retains in-frame clones only, with some absent. Of over 60,000 clones detected, over 85% appear once; the ten largest clones hold around 8%. The sample consisted of peripheral blood mononuclear cells (PBMCs), taken before the fourth cycle of nivolumab. These receptors all come from a human donor with classical Hodgkin lymphoma.

V gene TRBV28 combines with J gene TRBJ1-1; D gene ambiguous. The germline V gene encodes CDR1 MDHEN and CDR2 SYDVKM. This CDR3 is built from 13 residues. V was cut by 3 bases and J by 8 bases, with 13 bases left in between. The CDR3 sequence: CASSLSGSSEAFF. The CDR3, as DNA: TGTGCCAGCAGTTTGTCGGGCAGTTCAGAAGCTTTCTTT.

This chain uses TRBV6-1 with TRBJ1-6; D is unclear. The germline V and J ends were trimmed by 7 bases and 9 bases, with 10 bases remaining between them. From germline, CDR1 is MNHNS and CDR2 SASEGT. The CDR3 has 12 amino acids. The DNA for the CDR3 is TGTGCCAGCACCTATTTGGGTTCACCCCTCCACTTT. Translating it yields CASTYLGSPLHF.

The CDR3 DNA reads as TGTGCCAGTAGATCCAGGGCGGGTTCCGAGCAGTACTTC. This encodes CASRSRAGSEQYF. The chain combines TRBV19 with TRBJ2-7; D may match TRBD1 or TRBD2 (5 bases each). V shed 6 bases and J shed 6 bases, with 15 bases lying between them. The CDR3 extends over 13 amino acids. The germline gives CDR1 LNHDA, CDR2 SQIVND (reference sequence).

The chain is built from TRBV6-1 and TRBJ2-7; 7 bases are shared with TRBD1. The CDR3 runs to 15 residues. The germline V gene encodes CDR1 MNHNS and CDR2 SASEGT. With V trimmed by 2 bases and J by 2 bases, 6 bases remained unmatched. The CDR3 region is CASSETPGQTYEQYF. The CDR3 DNA sequence: TGTGCCAGCAGTGAAACCCCGGGACAGACCTACGAGCAGTACTTC.

J is TRBJ2-1 and V is TRBV20-1, with a weak D call TRBD1 (5 bases). The CDR3 is made up of 11 amino acids. Trimming left V 6 bases short and J 2 bases short, with 5 bases between. Germline CDR1 and CDR2: DFQATT and SNEGSKA (reference sequence). CDR3 nucleotide sequence: TGCAGTGCCAGGGCCTACAATGAGCAGTTCTTC. It yields the protein CSARAYNEQFF.

The gene calls are TRBV7-2 and TRBJ2-2, with D unresolved. The CDR3 covers 14 residues. Germline values: CDR1 SGHTA, CDR2 FQGNSA. Trimming removed 3 bases from V and 1 base from J, with 6 bases in between. The CDR3 DNA reads TGTGCCAGCAGCTTTTACAGGAACACCGGGGAGCTGTTTTTT. It specifies CASSFYRNTGELFF.

The gene calls are TRBV6-1 and TRBJ2-7; maybe TRBD1 (5 bases). The CDR3 is made up of 15 amino acids. The germline V gene encodes CDR1 MNHNS and CDR2 SASEGT. V lost 3 bases and J 1 base, leaving 13 bases between the germline ends. CDR3 bases: TGTGCCAGCAGTGAGTTCACAGGAAATTCCTACGAGCAGTACTTC. Protein sequence: CASSEFTGNSYEQYF.

This clone was seen only once. The V and J genes are TRBV21-1 and TRBJ2-7. TRBV21-1 is a pseudogene locus. The length of the CDR3 is 15 residues. In DNA, the CDR3 is TGTGCCAGCAGCAAAGAAGGGACCCCCGTCCACGAGCAGTACTTC. Translating it yields CASSKEGTPVHEQYF.

This clone was detected a few times. V and J are TRBV6-1 and TRBJ1-5; 8 positions agree with TRBD1. Per the germline V gene, CDR1 is MNHNS and CDR2 is SASEGT. V shed 7 bases and J 4 bases; nucleotides not matched to a gene: 3. The CDR3 runs 13 residues. The CDR3 protein is CASTWTGNQPQHF. The CDR3 nucleotides read TGTGCCAGCACTTGGACAGGGAATCAGCCCCAGCATTTT.

This sequence joins TRBV18 and TRBJ1-2; possibly TRBD1 for D (5 bases). The CDR3 has 15 residues. The V end was cut by 3 bases, the J end by 0 bases, with 11 bases between. CDR1 is KGHSH and CDR2 is LQKENI in the germline V gene. CDR3: CASSPGAGANYGYTF. The CDR3 DNA is TGTGCCAGCTCACCTGGGGCAGGAGCTAACTATGGCTACACCTTC.

This sequence joins TRBV5-1 and TRBJ2-5, with TRBD1 as a possible D gene (5 bases). The CDR3 has 13 amino acids. Germline assignment: CDR1 SGHRS and CDR2 YFSETQ. V shed 0 bases and J shed 3 bases, with 6 bases lying between them. CDR3 DNA sequence: TGCGCCAGCAGCTTGGTAGGGGAAGAGACCCAGTACTTC. Translation gives CASSLVGEETQYF.

The rearrangement links TRBV28 to TRBJ1-6; D unclear. The CDR3 totals 13 residues. Germline values: CDR1 MDHEN, CDR2 SYDVKM. The ends were cut back, 3 bases at V and 9 bases at J, with 9 bases in the middle. The CDR3 coding sequence is TGTGCCAGCAGTTTTCAAGGTTTTTCACCCCTCCACTTT. Translating gives CASSFQGFSPLHF.

The chain couples TRBV5-1 to TRBJ2-2; D remains ambiguous. V was clipped by 0 bases and J by 1 base, with 4 bases between them. CDR1 is SGHRS and CDR2 is YFSETQ in the germline V gene. The CDR3 covers 14 residues. This chain's CDR3 is CASSLGQNTGELFF. The CDR3 DNA is TGCGCCAGCAGCTTGGGACAGAACACCGGGGAGCTGTTTTTT.

The chain joins TRBV27 to TRBJ2-1, with TRBD1 matching over 8 bases. Looked up from germline, CDR1 is MNHEY and CDR2 is SMNVEV (reference sequence). V trimming: 4 bases; J trimming: 7 bases; junction bases outside the gene matches: 3. The CDR3 extends over 13 amino acids. The CDR3 coding sequence is TGTGCCAGCAGTTCCCAGGGGGCGAATGAGCAGTTCTTC. It translates to CASSSQGANEQFF.

This rearrangement joins TRBV18 to TRBJ2-7, with a tentative D call TRBD2 (5 bases). CDR3 length equals 14 residues. V dropped 3 bases and J dropped 6 bases, with 15 bases sitting between them. The germline V gene encodes CDR1 KGHSH and CDR2 LQKENI. DNA of the CDR3: TGTGCCAGCTCACCTAACCAACGTGAGGGCGAGCAGTACTTC. Amino acids: CASSPNQREGEQYF.

V is TRBV18 and J is TRBJ2-2; D not resolved. CDR1 is KGHSH, CDR2 LQKENI, per germline. This CDR3 contains 14 residues. V shed 0 bases and J shed 5 bases, with 7 bases lying between them. CDR3 nucleotide sequence: TGTGCCAGCTCACCACCGTCACAGACCGGGGAGCTGTTTTTT. Encoded protein: CASSPPSQTGELFF.

This sequence joins TRBV7-8 and TRBJ2-1, with 8 bases identical to TRBD2. The CDR3 runs 14 residues. Trimming at V came to 1 base and at J to 6 bases, leaving 2 bases not matched to a gene. Germline-derived CDR1 and CDR2 are SGHVS and FQNEAQ. The CDR3 protein is CASSLVGTSNEQFF. CDR3 nucleotide sequence: TGTGCCAGCAGCTTAGTGGGGACTAGCAATGAGCAGTTCTTC.

The chain employs TRBV25-1 and TRBJ2-2, with a possible D match to TRBD1 (6 bases). Germline CDR1 MGHDK, CDR2 SYGVNS. V gave up 8 bases and J gave up 1 base, with 14 bases separating them. CDR3 length: 15 residues. CDR3 nucleotides: TGTGCCAGCCAGGGGTTCAGGAAGAACACCGGGGAGCTGTTTTTT. It specifies CASQGFRKNTGELFF. Supplemented by reference TRBV25-1 and TRBJ2-2, the full variable domain reads EADIYQTPRYLVIGTGKKITLECSQTMGHDKMYWYQQDPGMELHLIHYSYGVNSTEKGDLSSESTVSRIRTEHFPLTLESARPSHTSQYLCASQGFRKNTGELFFGEGSRLTVL.

The genes are TRBV27 and TRBJ2-5; 11 bases match TRBD2. V lost 6 bases and J lost 4; bases outside the gene matches: 7. There are 15 residues in the CDR3. Germline V gives CDR1 MNHEY, CDR2 SMNVEV (reference sequence). The CDR3 region has the DNA TGTGCCAGCAGCCCCGGGACTAGCGGTTCAGAGACCCAGTACTTC. Protein sequence: CASSPGTSGSETQYF.

The chain combines TRBV6-6 with TRBJ2-2, with 10 bases that match TRBD1. CDR3 size: 14 residues. Germline V gives CDR1 MNHNY, CDR2 SVGAGI (reference sequence). With 7 bases clipped from V and 5 bases from J, the junction kept 4 bases outside the gene matches. CDR3 DNA sequence: TGTGCCAGCACGAGACAGGGGGCAACCGGGGAGCTGTTTTTT. Its translation: CASTRQGATGELFF.

The chain has TRBV28 and TRBJ2-5; D gene ambiguous. V gave up 2 bases and J gave up 4 bases, with 5 bases separating them. Looked up from germline, CDR1 is MDHEN and CDR2 is SYDVKM. There are 12 residues in the CDR3. The CDR3 DNA sequence: TGTGCCAGCAGTTTAATGGGAGAGACCCAGTACTTC. Amino acid sequence: CASSLMGETQYF. The variable domain in full, with the rest retrieved from reference TRBV28 and TRBJ2-5, is DVKVTQSSRYLVKRTGEKVFLECVQDMDHENMFWYRQDPGLGLRLIYFSYDVKMKEKGDIPEGYSVSREKKERFSLILESASTNQTSMYLCASSLMGETQYFGPGTRLLVL.

The chain uses TRBV7-9 and TRBJ2-7, with TRBD1 identical over 9 bases. The germline gives CDR1 SEHNR, CDR2 FQNEAQ (reference sequence). The length of the CDR3 is 18 residues. V gave up 3 bases and J gave up 5 bases; unmatched junction bases: 17. CDR3 sequence reads: CASSLLWTWTGDVHEQYF. CDR3 nucleotides: TGTGCCAGCAGCTTGTTATGGACCTGGACAGGGGATGTTCACGAGCAGTACTTC.